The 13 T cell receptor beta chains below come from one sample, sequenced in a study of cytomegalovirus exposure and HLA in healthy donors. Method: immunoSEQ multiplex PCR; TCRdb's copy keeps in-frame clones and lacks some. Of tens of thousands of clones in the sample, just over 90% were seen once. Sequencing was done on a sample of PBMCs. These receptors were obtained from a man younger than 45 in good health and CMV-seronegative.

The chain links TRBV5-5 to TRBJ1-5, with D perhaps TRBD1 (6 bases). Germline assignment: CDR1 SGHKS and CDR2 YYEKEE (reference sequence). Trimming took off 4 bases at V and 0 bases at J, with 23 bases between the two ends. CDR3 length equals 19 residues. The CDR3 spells CASSTGETGLIDSNQPQHF. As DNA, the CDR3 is TGTGCCAGCAGCACTGGGGAAACAGGGCTCATCGATAGCAATCAGCCCCAGCATTTT. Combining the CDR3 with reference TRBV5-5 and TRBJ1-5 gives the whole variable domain DAGVTQSPTHLIKTRGQQVTLRCSPISGHKSVSWYQQVLGQGPQFIFQYYEKEERGRGNFPDRFSARQFPNYSSELNVNALLLGDSALYLCASSTGETGLIDSNQPQHFGDGTRLSIL.

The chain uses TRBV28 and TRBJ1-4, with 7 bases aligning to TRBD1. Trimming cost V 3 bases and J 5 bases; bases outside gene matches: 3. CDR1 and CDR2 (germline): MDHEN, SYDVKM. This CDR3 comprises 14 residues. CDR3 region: CASSFDRVNEKLFF. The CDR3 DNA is TGTGCCAGCAGTTTTGACAGGGTAAATGAAAAACTGTTTTTT.

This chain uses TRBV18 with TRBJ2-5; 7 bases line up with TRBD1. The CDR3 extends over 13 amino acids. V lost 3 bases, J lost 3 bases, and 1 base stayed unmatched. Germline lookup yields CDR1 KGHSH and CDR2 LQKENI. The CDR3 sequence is CASSPGQEETQYF. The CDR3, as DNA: TGTGCCAGCTCACCCGGACAGGAAGAGACCCAGTACTTC.

DNA for the CDR3: TGTGCCATCAGCGACGGGACAGGGGGAAATTCACCCCTCCACTTT. Translated, it gives CAISDGTGGNSPLHF. The V and J genes are TRBV10-3 and TRBJ1-6, with 11 positions matching TRBD1. V lost 6 bases, J lost 7 bases, and 5 bases stayed unmatched. This CDR3 contains 15 residues. Germline lookup yields CDR1 ENHRY and CDR2 SYGVKD.

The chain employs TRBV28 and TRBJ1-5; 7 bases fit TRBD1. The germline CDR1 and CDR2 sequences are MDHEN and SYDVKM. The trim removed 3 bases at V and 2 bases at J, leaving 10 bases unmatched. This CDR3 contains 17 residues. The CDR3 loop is CASSLMGDSSRNQPQHF. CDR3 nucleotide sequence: TGTGCCAGCAGTTTGATGGGGGACAGTTCTCGCAATCAGCCCCAGCATTTT.

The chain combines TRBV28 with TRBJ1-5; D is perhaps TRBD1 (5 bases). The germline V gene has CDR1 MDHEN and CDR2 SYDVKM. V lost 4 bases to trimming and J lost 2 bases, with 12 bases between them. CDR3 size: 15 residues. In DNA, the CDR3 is TGTGCCAGCAGTTCTAGGACACCGGGCAATCAGCCCCAGCATTTT. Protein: CASSSRTPGNQPQHF.

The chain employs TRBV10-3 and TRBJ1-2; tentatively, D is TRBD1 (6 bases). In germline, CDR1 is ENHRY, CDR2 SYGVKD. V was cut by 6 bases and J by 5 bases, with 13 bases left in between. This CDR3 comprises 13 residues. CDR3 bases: TGTGCCATCAGAGGGGGAGAAGCTTATGGCTACACCTTC. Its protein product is CAIRGGEAYGYTF.

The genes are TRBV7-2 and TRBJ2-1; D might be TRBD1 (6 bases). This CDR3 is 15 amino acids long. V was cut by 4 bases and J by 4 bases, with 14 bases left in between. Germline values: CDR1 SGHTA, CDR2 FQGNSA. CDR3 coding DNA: TGTGCCAGCAGCTCTGACGGGACAAAATACAATGAGCAGTTCTTC. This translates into CASSSDGTKYNEQFF.

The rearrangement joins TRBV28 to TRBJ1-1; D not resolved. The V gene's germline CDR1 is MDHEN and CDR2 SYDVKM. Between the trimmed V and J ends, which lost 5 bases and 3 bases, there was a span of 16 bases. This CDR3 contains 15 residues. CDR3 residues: CASSGRRARDTEAFF. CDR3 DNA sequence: TGTGCCAGCAGTGGGAGGAGGGCGAGGGACACTGAAGCTTTCTTT.

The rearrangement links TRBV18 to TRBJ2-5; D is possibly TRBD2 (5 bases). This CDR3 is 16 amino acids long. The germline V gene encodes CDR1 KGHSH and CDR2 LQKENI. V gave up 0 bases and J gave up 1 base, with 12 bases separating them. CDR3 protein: CASSPPSGIPQETQYF. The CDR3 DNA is TGTGCCAGCTCACCACCTTCGGGGATCCCCCAAGAGACCCAGTACTTC.

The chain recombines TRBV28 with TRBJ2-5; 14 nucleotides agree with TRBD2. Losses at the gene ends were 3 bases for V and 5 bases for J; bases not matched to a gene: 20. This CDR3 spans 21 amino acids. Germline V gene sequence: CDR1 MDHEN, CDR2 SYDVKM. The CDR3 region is CASSFFSNKRLAGGYMETQYF. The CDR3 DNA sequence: TGTGCCAGCAGTTTTTTCTCCAATAAACGACTAGCGGGAGGGTATATGGAGACCCAGTACTTC.

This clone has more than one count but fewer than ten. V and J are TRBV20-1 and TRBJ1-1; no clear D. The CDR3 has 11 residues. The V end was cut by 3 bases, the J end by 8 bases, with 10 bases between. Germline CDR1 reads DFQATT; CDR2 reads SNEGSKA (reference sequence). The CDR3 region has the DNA TGCAGTGCTAGCGTGGTTGAGGAAGCTTTCTTT. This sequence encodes CSASVVEEAFF.

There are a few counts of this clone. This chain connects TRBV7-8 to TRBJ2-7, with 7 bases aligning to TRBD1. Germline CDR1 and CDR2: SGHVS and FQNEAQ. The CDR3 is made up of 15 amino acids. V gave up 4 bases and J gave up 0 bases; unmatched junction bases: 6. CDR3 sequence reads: CASSSPGQISYEQYF. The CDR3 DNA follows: TGTGCCAGCAGCTCGCCGGGACAGATCTCCTACGAGCAGTACTTC.